Below, one T cell receptor beta chain is given with its context. In the original analysis: Estimates of nucleated cell counts were drawn from the amplification of reference gene primers. Measured with immunoSEQ multiplex PCR; TCRdb has only the in-frame clones, and not every one. D and trimming come from the DNA, and the V and J calls and clone size come from that table. In the table there are 100,000 to 150,000 clones, roughly nine tenths of which are singletons. V lost 1 base and J lost 4, with 15 bases in between. The germline V gene has CDR1 SGHNT and CDR2 YYREEE (reference sequence). This CDR3 has 15 amino acids. Seattle patients were enrolled while actively infected and followed longitudinally. The record originates from a study of blood T cell repertoires in COVID-19. Study-wide background: Collection of acute and convalescent COVID-19 samples took place in the United States, Italy and Spain. PBMCs, B-cell-depleted T cells, or T cells provided the cDNA or gDNA that made up the material.

This clonotype originated in a man between 45 and 60 years old with COVID-19, enrolled during active disease. The chain combines TRBV5-4 with TRBJ2-7, with D possibly TRBD2 on 6 matching bases. The sequenced material came from peripheral blood. This CDR3 is CASSLRGNMRYEQYF. CDR3 coding DNA: TGTGCCAGCAGCTTGCGGGGGAATATGCGGTACGAGCAGTACTTC.